A selection of T cell receptor beta chains follows, all from one sample in a study of OX40 agonist ivuxolimab in advanced cancers. Sequencing used immunoSEQ multiplex PCR; TCRdb keeps in-frame clones, though not all of them. The sample lists some 64,000 clones, roughly 81% occurring once. The sample consisted of CD4+ or CD8+ T cells sorted from blood, taken in a trial of the OX40 agonist ivuxolimab. All receptors come from an adult with an advanced solid tumor such as melanoma, head and neck, liver or kidney cancer. CDR3s include the opening cysteine and the closing phenylalanine or tryptophan. The D gene is left open where the match is weak. Size is stated for part of the rows, as once, few or many counts, or as a class when the clone is expanded.

>once|TRBJ1-2|.|TRBV30
CAWSSRPGAVSYGYTF
TGTGCCTGGAGCTCTCGCCCGGGGGCGGTCAGCTATGGCTACACCTTC
>.|TRBJ1-5|.|TRBV19
CASSVLRSPNQPQHF
TGTGCCAGTAGTGTCTTAAGGTCCCCTAATCAGCCCCAGCATTTT
>.|TRBJ2-7|.|TRBV7-9
CASSLEAEYEQYF
TGTGCCAGCAGCTTAGAGGCAGAATACGAGCAGTACTTC
>.|TRBJ1-2|TRBD1|TRBV2
CASSRGRNRGDYGYTF
TGTGCCAGCAGCCGGGGAAGAAACAGGGGGGACTATGGCTACACCTTC
>.|TRBJ2-1|TRBD2|TRBV11-2
CASSLGRLAGQNNEQFF
TGTGCCAGCAGCTTAGGCAGACTAGCGGGCCAGAACAATGAGCAGTTCTTC
>.|TRBJ2-3|TRBD2|TRBV5-1
CASSLGTSGTDTQYF
TGCGCCAGCAGCTTGGGGACTAGCGGCACAGATACGCAGTATTTT
>.|TRBJ1-5|.|TRBV6-5
CASSYKGSNQPQHF
TGTGCCAGCAGTTACAAGGGGAGCAATCAGCCCCAGCATTTT
>.|TRBJ2-7|.|TRBV7-9
CASSLDQREQYF
TGTGCCAGCAGCTTAGATCAGAGGGAGCAGTACTTC
>.|TRBJ2-7|.|TRBV29-1
CSVGGRLTYEQYF
TGCAGCGTGGGGGGACGCCTTACCTACGAGCAGTACTTC
>few|TRBJ2-3|TRBD1|TRBV29-1
CSVVQGASTDTQYF
TGCAGCGTTGTACAGGGGGCTAGCACAGATACGCAGTATTTT
>once|TRBJ2-5|TRBD1|TRBV7-2
CASSLNKGAGETQYF
TGTGCCAGCAGCTTAAATAAGGGGGCAGGAGAGACCCAGTACTTC
>.|TRBJ1-1|TRBD1|TRBV19
CASNPGGSNTEAFF
TGTGCCAGTAATCCAGGGGGCAGCAACACTGAAGCTTTCTTT
>few|TRBJ2-1|.|TRBV9
CASSSEGGRYNEQFF
TGTGCCAGCAGCTCGGAGGGGGGACGCTACAATGAGCAGTTCTTC
>.|TRBJ2-1|.|TRBV29-1
CSVRVHEQFF
TGCAGCGTTAGGGTTCATGAGCAGTTCTTC
>.|TRBJ1-2|.|TRBV5-4
CASSPEDNYGYTF
TGTGCCAGCAGCCCCGAGGATAACTATGGCTACACCTTC
>.|TRBJ1-1|TRBD1|TRBV28
CASSLAGTGLAEAFF
TGTGCCAGCAGCCTCGCGGGGACAGGGCTGGCTGAAGCTTTCTTT
>.|TRBJ2-7|.|TRBV18
CASSRDKFISYEQYF
TGTGCCAGCTCTCGCGACAAGTTCATTTCCTACGAGCAGTACTTC
>.|TRBJ1-6|.|TRBV27
CASSSLASPLHF
TGTGCCAGCAGTTCCCTTGCCTCACCCCTCCACTTT
>few|TRBJ2-1|.|TRBV29-1
CSVGRGLTSSYNEQFF
TGCAGCGTTGGAAGAGGACTCACGAGCTCCTACAATGAGCAGTTCTTC
>once|TRBJ1-6|TRBD1|TRBV2
CASGGQVNNSPLHF
TGTGCCAGCGGAGGACAGGTGAATAATTCACCCCTCCACTTT
>.|TRBJ2-5|TRBD1|TRBV11-2
CASSRTGAVQETQYF
TGTGCCAGCAGCCGGACAGGGGCTGTCCAAGAGACCCAGTACTTC
>once|TRBJ1-1|TRBD1|TRBV5-1
CASSLETGGLNTEAFF
TGCGCCAGCAGCTTGGAAACAGGGGGCTTGAACACTGAAGCTTTCTTT
>.|TRBJ1-3|.|TRBV7-8
CASRLLKGNTIYF
TGTGCCAGCAGGCTTTTGAAAGGAAACACCATATATTTT
>.|TRBJ1-4|TRBD1|TRBV5-6
CASSLFGRGQTNEKLFF
TGTGCCAGCAGCTTATTCGGGAGGGGGCAAACTAATGAAAAACTGTTTTTT
>few|TRBJ2-6|.|TRBV7-9
CASSLGTSGANVLTF
TGTGCCAGCAGCTTAGGGACTTCTGGGGCCAACGTCCTGACTTTC
>.|TRBJ1-1|TRBD1|TRBV5-6
CASSESGTGDLTEAFF
TGTGCCAGCAGCGAGTCCGGGACAGGGGATCTTACTGAAGCTTTCTTT
>.|TRBJ2-6|TRBD1|TRBV2
CASSEADRAGANVLTF
TGTGCCAGCAGTGAAGCCGACAGGGCTGGGGCCAACGTCCTGACTTTC
>.|TRBJ2-7|TRBD2|TRBV6-6
CASGLAGAGAYEQYF
TGTGCCAGTGGTCTAGCGGGGGCAGGGGCCTACGAGCAGTACTTC
>.|TRBJ1-1|.|TRBV13
CASSLAPANTEAFF
TGTGCCAGCAGCTTAGCCCCCGCGAACACTGAAGCTTTCTTT
>.|TRBJ1-2|.|TRBV6-1
CASSEAGRGGATNYGYTF
TGTGCCAGCAGTGAAGCGGGACGGGGAGGGGCTACTAACTATGGCTACACCTTC
>.|TRBJ1-2|.|TRBV7-2
CASSLDSYYGYTF
TGTGCCAGCAGCTTGGACAGCTACTATGGCTACACCTTC
>.|TRBJ2-3|.|TRBV5-1
CASSFISDSSDTQYF
TGCGCCAGCAGCTTCATTTCCGATAGCTCAGATACGCAGTATTTT
>.|TRBJ2-3|TRBD2|TRBV7-6
CASSLSASGGAVDTQYF
TGTGCCAGCAGCTTATCGGCTAGCGGGGGGGCCGTGGATACGCAGTATTTT
>.|TRBJ2-7|.|TRBV9
CASSNRASSYEQYF
TGTGCCAGCAGCAACCGGGCCAGCTCCTACGAGCAGTACTTC
>.|TRBJ2-5|.|TRBV7-9
CASSFGNQGVQETQYF
TGTGCCAGCAGCTTTGGGAATCAAGGGGTACAAGAGACCCAGTACTTC
>.|TRBJ2-5|.|TRBV6-5
CASSTGQTRETQYF
TGTGCCAGCAGTACCGGACAGACACGAGAGACCCAGTACTTC
>.|TRBJ2-1|TRBD2|TRBV23-1
CASTLAGGPYNEQFF
TGCGCCAGCACGCTAGCGGGAGGGCCCTACAATGAGCAGTTCTTC
>.|TRBJ2-3|.|TRBV4-1
CASSQVAGESTDTQYF
TGCGCCAGCAGCCAAGTTGCAGGGGAGAGCACAGATACGCAGTATTTT
>once|TRBJ1-6|.|TRBV2
CASSVAGDNSPLHF
TGTGCCAGCAGCGTAGCGGGGGACAATTCACCCCTCCACTTT
>.|TRBJ1-5|.|TRBV11-3
CASSLQPYSNQPQHF
TGTGCCAGCAGCTTACAACCTTATAGCAATCAGCCCCAGCATTTT
>.|TRBJ1-1|.|TRBV4-1
CASSQVPSVTEAFF
TGCGCCAGCAGCCAAGTCCCCAGCGTGACTGAAGCTTTCTTT
>.|TRBJ2-7|TRBD1|TRBV6-5
CASSYSGTGEFEQYF
TGTGCCAGCAGTTACTCTGGGACAGGGGAATTTGAGCAGTACTTC
>.|TRBJ1-1|.|TRBV5-1
CASSWQGVDTEAFF
TGCGCCAGCAGCTGGCAGGGAGTTGACACTGAAGCTTTCTTT
>.|TRBJ1-1|TRBD1|TRBV5-4
CASSPGGAITEAFF
TGTGCCAGCAGCCCAGGGGGGGCCATCACTGAAGCTTTCTTT
>.|TRBJ2-2|.|TRBV9
CASSSTRGGGQVNTGELFF
TGTGCCAGCAGCTCCACCCGAGGGGGGGGACAGGTGAACACCGGGGAGCTGTTTTTT
>.|TRBJ1-5|.|TRBV5-5
CASSPGWGGNQPQHF
TGTGCCAGCAGCCCGGGGTGGGGGGGCAATCAGCCCCAGCATTTT
>few|TRBJ1-1|TRBD1|TRBV7-2
CASSLRGGTGVLNTEAFF
TGTGCCAGCAGCTTACGGGGTGGGACAGGAGTCCTAAACACTGAAGCTTTCTTT
>.|TRBJ2-3|TRBD2|TRBV10-3
CAIRGTSGSRADTQYF
TGTGCCATCAGGGGGACTAGCGGGAGTAGAGCAGATACGCAGTATTTT
>.|TRBJ2-1|TRBD2|TRBV7-2
CASRLPGLKYNEQFF
TGTGCCAGCAGATTACCGGGACTAAAGTACAATGAGCAGTTCTTC
>once|TRBJ1-4|.|TRBV7-9
CASSLGGNSRGEKLFF
TGTGCCAGCAGTCTAGGGGGGAACTCGAGAGGTGAAAAACTGTTTTTT
>.|TRBJ1-2|.|TRBV18
CASSEIGNYGYTF
TGTGCCAGCTCCGAGATTGGGAACTATGGCTACACCTTC
>few|TRBJ1-2|TRBD1|TRBV6-1
CASRDRLFPYGYTF
TGTGCCAGCAGGGACAGGCTTTTCCCCTATGGCTACACCTTC